The source of this TCR beta chain is a study of T cells expressing NK-cell markers. Germline CDR1 LGHNT, CDR2 FRNRAP. CDR3 length equals 14 residues. TCRdb re-called the 5' RACE reads; one entry per CDR3 protein, DNA not given. The sample has about 180,000 distinct CDR3 sequences; the top ten hold 20%. The sequencing input was blood T cells: a sorted CD56 or NKG2C T cell subset, CD4+ or CD8+ T cells, or bulk PBMC T cells (not recorded which). The TCR originated in a man aged 18 to 69 in good health. The chain employs TRBV12-5 and TRBJ2-7; TCRdb's D gene call, TRBD1, goes unchecked for lack of DNA. CDR3 sequence: CASGNAGTGHEQYF.